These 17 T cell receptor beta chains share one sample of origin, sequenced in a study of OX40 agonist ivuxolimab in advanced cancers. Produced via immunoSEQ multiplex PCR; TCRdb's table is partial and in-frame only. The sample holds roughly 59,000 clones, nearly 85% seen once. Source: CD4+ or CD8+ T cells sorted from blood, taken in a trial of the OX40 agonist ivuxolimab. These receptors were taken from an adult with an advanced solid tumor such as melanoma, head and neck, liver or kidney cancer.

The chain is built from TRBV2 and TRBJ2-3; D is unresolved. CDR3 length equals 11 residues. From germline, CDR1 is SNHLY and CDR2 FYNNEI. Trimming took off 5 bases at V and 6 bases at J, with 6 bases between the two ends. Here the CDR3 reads CASSFEDTQYF. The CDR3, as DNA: TGTGCCAGCAGTTTCGAGGATACGCAGTATTTT.

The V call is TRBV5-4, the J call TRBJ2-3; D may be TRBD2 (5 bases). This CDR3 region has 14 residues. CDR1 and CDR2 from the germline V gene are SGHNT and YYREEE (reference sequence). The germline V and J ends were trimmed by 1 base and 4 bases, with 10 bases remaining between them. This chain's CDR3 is CASSLRDGADTQYF. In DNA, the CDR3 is TGTGCCAGCAGCTTGCGTGACGGGGCAGATACGCAGTATTTT.

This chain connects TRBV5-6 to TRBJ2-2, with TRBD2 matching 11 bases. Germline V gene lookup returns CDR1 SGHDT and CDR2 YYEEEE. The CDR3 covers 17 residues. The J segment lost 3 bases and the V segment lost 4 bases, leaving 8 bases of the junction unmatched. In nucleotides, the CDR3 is TGTGCCAGCAGCCGTAAGACTAGCGGGGATCACACCGGGGAGCTGTTTTTT. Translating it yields CASSRKTSGDHTGELFF.

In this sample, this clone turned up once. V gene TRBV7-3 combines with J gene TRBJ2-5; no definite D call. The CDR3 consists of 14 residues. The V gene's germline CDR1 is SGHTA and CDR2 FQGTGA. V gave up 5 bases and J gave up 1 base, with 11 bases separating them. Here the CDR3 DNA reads TGTGCCAGCAGCCCCAGACCGACCCAAGAGACCCAGTACTTC. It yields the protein CASSPRPTQETQYF. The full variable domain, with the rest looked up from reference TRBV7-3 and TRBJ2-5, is GAGVSQTPSNKVTEKGKYVELRCDPISGHTALYWYRQSLGQGPEFLIYFQGTGAADDSGLPNDRFFAVRPEGSVSTLKIQRTERGDSAVYLCASSPRPTQETQYFGPGTRLLVL.

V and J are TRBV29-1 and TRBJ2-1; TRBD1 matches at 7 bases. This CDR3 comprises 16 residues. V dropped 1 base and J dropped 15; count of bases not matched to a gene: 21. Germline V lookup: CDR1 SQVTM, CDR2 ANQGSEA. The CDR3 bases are TGCAGCGTTGAAGGGGGGACCGGGGACAGCCCCTTGGGCGCGTTCTTC. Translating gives CSVEGGTGDSPLGAFF.

In DNA, the CDR3 is TGTGCCAGCAGCCAAGATCGGGCCCGGGGCAATTCACCCCTCCACTTT. This translates into CASSQDRARGNSPLHF. The V gene is TRBV4-2, the J gene TRBJ1-6; a possible D gene is TRBD1 (5 bases). The V end was cut by 0 bases, the J end by 7 bases, with 13 bases between. Per germline, CDR1 LGHNA and CDR2 YNFKEQ. The CDR3 loop spans 16 amino acids.

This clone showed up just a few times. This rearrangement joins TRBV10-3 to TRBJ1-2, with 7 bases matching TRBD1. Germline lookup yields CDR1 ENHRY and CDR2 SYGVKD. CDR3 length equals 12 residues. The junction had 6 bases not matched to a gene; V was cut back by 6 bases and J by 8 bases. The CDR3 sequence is CAISGTELGYTF. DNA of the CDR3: TGTGCCATCAGCGGGACAGAACTCGGCTACACCTTC.

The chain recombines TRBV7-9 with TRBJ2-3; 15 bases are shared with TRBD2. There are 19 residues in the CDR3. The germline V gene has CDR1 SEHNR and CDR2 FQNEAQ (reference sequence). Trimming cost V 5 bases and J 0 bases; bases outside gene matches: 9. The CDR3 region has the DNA TGTGCCAGCAGCCGACCGGGGACTAGCGGGGGGATTAGCACAGATACGCAGTATTTT. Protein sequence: CASSRPGTSGGISTDTQYF.

This CDR3 is CASSPVQHF. Written as DNA, the CDR3 is TGTGCCAGCAGCCCCGTCCAGCATTTT. The chain joins TRBV7-9 to TRBJ1-5; D is unresolved. This CDR3 spans 9 amino acids. Germline V gene sequence: CDR1 SEHNR, CDR2 FQNEAQ (reference sequence). V was shortened by 5 bases and J by 12 bases, with 5 bases between the two germline ends.

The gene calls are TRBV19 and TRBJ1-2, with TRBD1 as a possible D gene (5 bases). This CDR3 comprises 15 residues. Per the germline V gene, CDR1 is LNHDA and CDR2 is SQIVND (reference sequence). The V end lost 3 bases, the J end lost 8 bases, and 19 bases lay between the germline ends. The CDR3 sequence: CASSIPGRSSEGYTF. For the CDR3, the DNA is TGTGCCAGTAGTATCCCGGGACGGTCCTCGGAGGGCTACACCTTC.

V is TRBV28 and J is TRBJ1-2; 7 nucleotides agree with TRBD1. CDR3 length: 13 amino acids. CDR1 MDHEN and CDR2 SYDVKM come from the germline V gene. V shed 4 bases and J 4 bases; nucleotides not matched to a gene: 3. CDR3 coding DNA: TGTGCCAGCAGTTCCCGGGACAGCTATGGCTACACCTTC. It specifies CASSSRDSYGYTF.

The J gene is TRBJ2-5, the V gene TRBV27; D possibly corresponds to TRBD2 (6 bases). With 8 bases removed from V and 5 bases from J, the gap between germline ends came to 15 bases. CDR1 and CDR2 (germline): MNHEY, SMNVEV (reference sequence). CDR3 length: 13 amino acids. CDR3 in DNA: TGTGCCAGCGGGCCAGGGACTGCTGAGACCCAGTACTTC. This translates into CASGPGTAETQYF.

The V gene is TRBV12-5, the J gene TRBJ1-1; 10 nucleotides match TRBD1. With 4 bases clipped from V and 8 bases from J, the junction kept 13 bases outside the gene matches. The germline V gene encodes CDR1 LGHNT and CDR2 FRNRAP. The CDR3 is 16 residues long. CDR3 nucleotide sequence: TGTGCTAGTGGTTCCTCTCCCGGGACAGGGGTTTCAGAAGCTTTCTTT. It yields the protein CASGSSPGTGVSEAFF. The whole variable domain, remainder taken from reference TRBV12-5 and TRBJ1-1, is DARVTQTPRHKVTEMGQEVTMRCQPILGHNTVFWYRQTMMQGLELLAYFRNRAPLDDSGMPKDRFSAEMPDATLATLKIQPSEPRDSAVYFCASGSSPGTGVSEAFFGQGTRLTVV.

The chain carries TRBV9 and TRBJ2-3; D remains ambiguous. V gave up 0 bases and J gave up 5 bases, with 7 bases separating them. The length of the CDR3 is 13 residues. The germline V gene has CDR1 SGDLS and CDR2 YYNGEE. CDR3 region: CASSVGEGDTQYF. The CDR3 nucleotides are TGTGCCAGCAGCGTAGGGGAAGGAGATACGCAGTATTTT.

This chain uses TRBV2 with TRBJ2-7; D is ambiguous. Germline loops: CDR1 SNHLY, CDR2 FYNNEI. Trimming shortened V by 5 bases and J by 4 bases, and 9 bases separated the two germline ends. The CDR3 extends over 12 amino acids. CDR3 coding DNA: TGTGCCAGCAGTAGGTCTCAGTACGAGCAGTACTTC. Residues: CASSRSQYEQYF.

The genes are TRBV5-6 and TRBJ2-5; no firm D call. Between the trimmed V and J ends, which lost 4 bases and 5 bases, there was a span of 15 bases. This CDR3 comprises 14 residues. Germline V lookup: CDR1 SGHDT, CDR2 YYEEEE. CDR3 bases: TGTGCCAGCAGCGGGTCGACCGGAGAGGAGACCCAGTACTTC. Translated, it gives CASSGSTGEETQYF.

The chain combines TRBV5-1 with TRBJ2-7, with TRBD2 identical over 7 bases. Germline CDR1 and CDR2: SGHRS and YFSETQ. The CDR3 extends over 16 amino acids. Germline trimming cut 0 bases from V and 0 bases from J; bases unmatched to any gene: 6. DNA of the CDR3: TGCGCCAGCAGCTTGGATCCCGGGGGGAGCTCCTACGAGCAGTACTTC. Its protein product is CASSLDPGGSSYEQYF. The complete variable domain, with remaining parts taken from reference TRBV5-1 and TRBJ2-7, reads KAGVTQTPRYLIKTRGQQVTLSCSPISGHRSVSWYQQTPGQGLQFLFEYFSETQRNKGNFPGRFSGRQFSNSRSEMNVSTLELGDSALYLCASSLDPGGSSYEQYFGPGTRLTVT.